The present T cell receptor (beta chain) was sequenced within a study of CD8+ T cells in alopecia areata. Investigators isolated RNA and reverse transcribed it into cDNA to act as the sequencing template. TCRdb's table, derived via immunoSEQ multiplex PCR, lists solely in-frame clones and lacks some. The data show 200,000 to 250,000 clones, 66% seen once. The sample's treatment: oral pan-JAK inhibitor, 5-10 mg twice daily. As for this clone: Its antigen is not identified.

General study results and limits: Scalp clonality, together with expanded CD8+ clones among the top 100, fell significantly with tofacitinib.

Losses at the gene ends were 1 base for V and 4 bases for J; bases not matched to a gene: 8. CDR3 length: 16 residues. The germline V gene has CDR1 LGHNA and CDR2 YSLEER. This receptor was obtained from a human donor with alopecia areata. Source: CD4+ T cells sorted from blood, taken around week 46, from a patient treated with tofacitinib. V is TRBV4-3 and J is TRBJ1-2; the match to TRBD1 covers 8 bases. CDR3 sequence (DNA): TGCGCCAGCAGCCAAGGACAAGGACAGGGAAGCTATGGCTACACCTTC. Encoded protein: CASSQGQGQGSYGYTF.